The 20 T cell receptor beta chains below all came from one sample that was sequenced in a study of shared clonotypes between healthy human individuals (dated by TCRdb to the early 2020s). The receptor library was made with the immunoSEQ multiplex PCR assay. TCRdb took this table from immuneACCESS and kept in-frame rearrangements with V and J called. Such tables lack part of the clones; where checked against another copy, unresolved V genes explain under half of the gap, and the rest is unexplained. The sample records about 2.3 million clones, approximately 95% of which are singletons. The leading ten clones occupy about 0.41% of the sample. Sequenced input: naive CD4+ T cells from PBMCs. The sample's cell subset or site, from its label and the paper: CD45RA+ positively selected. These receptors originate from a young man in good health. Some clones in this sample may be carry-over from other donors' samples.

The chain is built from TRBV18 and TRBJ1-3, with D possibly matching TRBD1 (6 bases). The CDR3 sequence is 17 residues long. V was shortened by 1 base and J by 0 bases, with 13 bases between the two germline ends. Germline-derived CDR1 and CDR2 are KGHSH and LQKENI. The CDR3 nucleotides read TGTGCCAGCTCACCACGGGGGGGCCCTACCTCTGGAAACACCATATATTTT. As protein: CASSPRGGPTSGNTIYF.

The V and J genes are TRBV7-8 and TRBJ1-1; D gene ambiguous. The germline V and J ends were trimmed by 1 base and 0 bases, with 9 bases remaining between them. This CDR3 region has 15 residues. The germline V gene has CDR1 SGHVS and CDR2 FQNEAQ. CDR3 region: CASSLGLGVNTEAFF. CDR3 DNA sequence: TGTGCCAGCAGCTTAGGTCTCGGGGTGAACACTGAAGCTTTCTTT.

The rearrangement links TRBV7-9 to TRBJ2-3, with 10 bases matching TRBD2. In germline, CDR1 is SEHNR, CDR2 FQNEAQ (reference sequence). The junction had 12 bases not matched to a gene; V was cut back by 5 bases and J by 1 base. The CDR3 is made up of 18 amino acids. The CDR3 DNA sequence: TGTGCCAGCAGCCTAACTCGTGGACTAGCGGACCGCACAGATACGCAGTATTTT. It codes for CASSLTRGLADRTDTQYF.

The chain couples TRBV14 to TRBJ1-5; a weak D match, TRBD1 (5 bases). CDR1 and CDR2 from the germline V gene are SGHDN and FVKESK. There are 18 residues in the CDR3. With 1 base removed from V and 0 bases from J, the gap between germline ends came to 16 bases. CDR3 residues: CASSQGPGQGYSNQPQHF. CDR3 DNA sequence: TGTGCCAGCAGCCAAGGCCCCGGGCAGGGCTATAGCAATCAGCCCCAGCATTTT.

V gene TRBV28 combines with J gene TRBJ1-1; possibly TRBD1 for D (6 bases). The CDR3 sequence is 13 residues long. Germline CDR1 is MDHEN and CDR2 is SYDVKM. Trimming stripped 1 base from V and 13 bases from J, with 16 bases between. CDR3 residues: CASSLYGRGVCFF. The CDR3 nucleotides are TGTGCCAGCAGTTTATATGGGAGGGGGGTCTGTTTCTTT.

This chain joins TRBV6-1 and TRBJ2-5; maybe TRBD2 (6 bases). The CDR3 length is 14 residues. Per the germline V gene, CDR1 is MNHNS and CDR2 is SASEGT. The V and J ends lost 4 bases and 4 bases respectively, with 13 bases between them. The CDR3 nucleotides read TGTGCCAGCAGTGTTATCCGGGACTCAGAGACCCAGTACTTC. Translation gives CASSVIRDSETQYF.

With respect to this clone: The same CDR3 is also encoded by other DNA sequences in this sample. This CDR3 is CASSLGTSGLTDTQYF. For the CDR3, the DNA is TGCGCCAGCAGCCTAGGGACTAGCGGTCTCACAGATACGCAGTATTTT. The rearrangement uses TRBV5-1 and TRBJ2-3; the match to TRBD2 covers 11 bases. Germline trimming cut 4 bases from V and 2 bases from J; bases unmatched to any gene: 6. The CDR3 covers 16 residues. CDR1 SGHRS and CDR2 YFSETQ come from the germline V gene.

The chain is built from TRBV5-5 and TRBJ1-1; D is unclear. Trimming stripped 0 bases from V and 5 bases from J, with 11 bases between. The CDR3 length is 14 residues. CDR1 and CDR2 (germline): SGHKS, YYEKEE (reference sequence). The CDR3 region has the DNA TGTGCCAGCAGCTTGGGCGGATCGGGGACTGAAGCTTTCTTT. This gives the protein CASSLGGSGTEAFF.

This chain joins TRBV5-1 and TRBJ2-7; 10 nucleotides agree with TRBD1. The CDR3 extends over 13 amino acids. V lost 3 bases, J lost 6 bases, and 3 bases stayed unmatched. Germline loops: CDR1 SGHRS, CDR2 YFSETQ. The CDR3 region has the DNA TGCGCCAGCAGCTCAGACAGGGGGCGCGAGCAGTACTTC. Translation gives CASSSDRGREQYF.

This clone has just one count. This chain uses TRBV28 with TRBJ1-5; possibly TRBD1 for D (5 bases). Trimming left V 7 bases short and J 5 bases short, with 18 bases between. Germline V lookup: CDR1 MDHEN, CDR2 SYDVKM. The CDR3 extends over 15 amino acids. The CDR3 sequence: CASTPTALPYQPQHF. The CDR3 DNA reads as TGTGCCAGCACCCCGACAGCGCTTCCCTATCAGCCCCAGCATTTT.

This sequence joins TRBV11-2 and TRBJ2-7; tentative D call: TRBD2 (5 bases). Trimming stripped 5 bases from V and 4 bases from J, with 18 bases between. CDR1 SGHAT and CDR2 FQNNGV come from the germline V gene. There are 15 residues in the CDR3. The CDR3 here is CASSTLPGFGYEQYF. In DNA form, the CDR3 reads TGTGCCAGCAGCACGCTACCGGGGTTTGGGTACGAGCAGTACTTC.

This clone was recorded only once. V gene TRBV5-5 combines with J gene TRBJ2-7; maybe TRBD2 (7 bases). CDR1 is SGHKS and CDR2 is YYEKEE in the germline V gene (reference sequence). V lost 4 bases and J lost 2, with 10 bases in between. The CDR3 is 13 residues long. As DNA, the CDR3 is TGTGCCAGCAGCCAAGGGGGGGCCTACGAGCAGTACTTC. This gives the protein CASSQGGAYEQYF.

This chain links TRBV19 with TRBJ2-2; D is unresolved. The CDR3 has 13 amino acids. Germline CDR1 reads LNHDA; CDR2 reads SQIVND (reference sequence). V dropped 6 bases and J dropped 4 bases, with 9 bases sitting between them. Here the CDR3 DNA reads TGTGCCAGTAGGGCCTTTATCACCGGGGAGCTGTTTTTT. Translated: CASRAFITGELFF.

In the case of this clone: The same CDR3 can be traced to other DNA sequences in this sample. The V gene is TRBV28, the J gene TRBJ2-7; 9 bases are a match to TRBD2. The CDR3 runs 14 residues. V gave up 3 bases and J gave up 5 bases; unmatched junction bases: 5. Germline CDR1 and CDR2: MDHEN and SYDVKM. As DNA, the CDR3 is TGTGCCAGCAGTTTCGCGGGAGGGCCCGACGAGCAGTACTTC. It specifies CASSFAGGPDEQYF.

The chain uses TRBV7-3 and TRBJ2-1; TRBD1 or TRBD2 may be the D gene (5 bases each). V was cut by 2 bases and J by 5 bases, with 10 bases left in between. The CDR3 contains 14 residues. Germline CDR1 is SGHTA and CDR2 is FQGTGA. CDR3 residues: CASSLLGTHNEQFF. CDR3 in DNA: TGTGCCAGCAGCTTACTCGGGACGCACAATGAGCAGTTCTTC.

CDR3 DNA sequence: TGTGCCAGCTCAGCCGGTATTAACTATGGCTACACCTTC. Residues: CASSAGINYGYTF. The chain carries TRBV18 and TRBJ1-2; D is unresolved. Germline CDR1 reads KGHSH; CDR2 reads LQKENI. There are 13 residues in the CDR3. The V end lost 5 bases, the J end lost 1 base, and 8 bases lay between the germline ends.

Comment on this clone: This specimen includes other DNA sequences encoding the same CDR3. The rearrangement links TRBV28 to TRBJ1-2, with no clear D. The CDR3 covers 12 residues. The V gene lost 5 bases and the J gene lost 8 bases, with 12 bases spanning the gap. The germline V gene encodes CDR1 MDHEN and CDR2 SYDVKM. The CDR3 sequence is CASSPTGYGYTF. The CDR3 DNA is TGTGCCAGCAGTCCGACGGGGTACGGCTACACCTTC.

The genes are TRBV9 and TRBJ1-4; TRBD1 aligns across 8 bases. In germline, CDR1 is SGDLS, CDR2 YYNGEE. The CDR3 runs to 14 residues. V shed 5 bases, J shed 8 bases, and the junction held 8 bases outside the gene matches. In DNA, the CDR3 is TGTGCCAGCAGTAGACAGGGGAATGGGGAAAAACTGTTTTTT. It translates to CASSRQGNGEKLFF.

The chain carries TRBV6-1 and TRBJ2-1; 9 bases fit TRBD1. The trim removed 7 bases at V and 4 bases at J, leaving 2 bases unmatched. CDR3 size: 13 residues. CDR1 and CDR2 from the germline V gene are MNHNS and SASEGT. The DNA of the CDR3 is TGTGCCAGCACTGGACAGGGGTACAATGAGCAGTTCTTC. The encoded protein is CASTGQGYNEQFF.

J is TRBJ2-1 and V is TRBV28; weak D call: TRBD2 (6 bases). This CDR3 has 14 amino acids. Germline V gene data show CDR1 as MDHEN and CDR2 as SYDVKM. V lost 5 bases, J lost 5 bases, and 13 bases lay in between. CDR3: CASSLSGVNNEQFF. The CDR3 DNA reads TGTGCCAGCAGTCTGTCGGGGGTTAACAATGAGCAGTTCTTC. Complete variable domain (other parts from reference TRBV28 and TRBJ2-1): DVKVTQSSRYLVKRTGEKVFLECVQDMDHENMFWYRQDPGLGLRLIYFSYDVKMKEKGDIPEGYSVSREKKERFSLILESASTNQTSMYLCASSLSGVNNEQFFGPGTRLTVL.